This T cell receptor beta chain was retrieved from a study of blood T cells in healthy people across ages (dated by TCRdb to about 2015). Looking at the study overall: In model experiments, roughly one uniquely barcoded TCR beta cDNA molecule per two T cells was captured by template switching. To track age-related changes in TCR beta repertoire diversity, the study relied on deep sequencing normalized with unique cDNA molecular identifiers. The donors were divided into four age groups: young (average around 16 years), middle-aged (about 39), aged (about 60) and long-lived (roughly 88). To avoid experimental bias, donors of different ages were randomly spread across the sequencing lanes. For two donors (one aged 18 to 30 and one aged 80 or older), the study analyzed two additional independent replicas of 1 million unique cDNA reads from the same blood draw. What the research found in general, with its limitations: Estimates of total diversity based on one million sequenced T cells were regarded as lower bounds and as underestimates. There was a strong correlation between observed TCR beta diversity and the percentage of naive T cells measured by flow cytometry. Bulk unsorted PBMC profiling prevented conclusive comparison of naive and antigen-experienced compartments. Observed TCR beta diversity per million T cells fell roughly linearly with age, and a significant reduction was already apparent by age approximately 40. Compared with the aged group, the long-lived group had more naive CD4+ T cells, fewer expanded clones and increased TCR diversity, a pattern suggesting age selection. Donor CMV infection status was unknown, potentially confounding age-related changes in expanded clonotypes.

This clonotype was detected a few times. Its antigen remains undetermined. Base qualities are not at hand, and no much larger clone is one base apart. Libraries were prepared through 5' RACE. The instrument given in TCRdb is Illumina HiSeq 2500. The second PCR ran for about 7 to 11 cycles and used a J-beta primer mix along with a sample-barcoded 5' primer. A template-switch 5' adaptor carrying 12 random nucleotides introduced a unique molecular identifier onto each TCR beta cDNA molecule. Each sample yielded at least 3 million CDR3-containing paired-end reads. First-strand cDNA synthesis was performed from all RNA using the Mint cDNA synthesis kit, with priming by a TRBC-specific oligonucleotide. Following uracil-DNA glycosylase treatment, a first 18-cycle PCR with universal primers M1SS and BC2_uni_R was performed on all cDNA. The study's processing was this. For normalization, 1 million high-quality reads were randomly selected from each sample, with every read carrying a distinct molecular identifier. Reads with shared molecular identifiers were discarded instead of being binned into consensus sequences. MiTCR, with a Q25 quality threshold and the strictest error-elimination algorithm, was used for CDR3 identification, clonotype clustering and error correction. A nonparametric unseen species model using Euler transformation provided a lower-bound estimate of total TCR beta diversity. TCRdb passed the public sequencing reads through fastp at Q25 and MiXCR, retaining productive beta sequences. Rows with one shared CDR3 protein collapse into an entry with the most common genes and DNA. Here the V and J calls rest on TCRdb's processing, not on the authors' analysis. A total of roughly 1,500,000 distinct CDR3 sequences appear in this sample, roughly a third of them only once. Clones ranked in the top ten supply approximately 10% of the sample.

The donors were about 40 Caucasian individuals from Russia, aged roughly 6 to 100 years, who were systemically healthy. About 10 milliliters of peripheral blood were collected from each donor into EDTA-treated Vacutainer tubes. Ficoll-Paque density-gradient centrifugation was used to isolate PBMCs, with at least 7 million obtained per sample. Trizol reagent was used to extract total RNA from PBMCs, with at least 6 micrograms per sample. The percentages of naive CD45RAhigh/CD27high T cells were determined by flow cytometry on a PBMC aliquot from every donor. The origin of this receptor is a woman in her twenties or thirties in good health. The sequencing input was blood.

The CDR3 sequence is CASSLKLGFADTQYF. The nucleotide sequence reads TGTGCCAGCAGTTTAAAGTTGGGGTTCGCAGATACGCAGTATTTT. The chain uses TRBV12-3 or TRBV12-4 and TRBJ2-3, with no confident D gene call. The CDR3 runs 15 residues from the cysteine to the phenylalanine. Kept here is only the CDR3 DNA, which spans 45 bases and is read in frame from base 1. V and J lose 2 bases and 4 bases, and a span of 13 bases separates them.